The entry below describes one T cell receptor (beta chain). Its antigen is undetermined. Trimming left V 3 bases short and J 1 base short, with 15 bases between. CDR1 and CDR2 (germline): MDHEN, SYDVKM. This CDR3 comprises 16 residues. This specimen comes from a study of identical twins. Findings and caveats of the study: With abundant cord blood beta clonotypes, insertions were fewer; memory repertoires showed no such pattern. With beta out-of-frame sequences, excess sharing by twins was weaker.

A universal primer site was added by template switching, and unique molecular identifiers were carried by the cDNA. One entry per CDR3 protein, called by TCRdb with MiXCR from the 5' RACE reads. This sample has under 900,000 distinct CDR3 sequences; 9% to 15% occur once, and the top ten carry around 1.6%. Separately, the same data were catalogued under a study of yellow fever vaccine responses in identical twins. That investigation notes: The authors reported partly convergent, partly personalized vaccine responses in identical twins.

This chain links TRBV28 with TRBJ2-5; the D call may be TRBD1 or TRBD2 (5 bases each). This TCR derives from a woman between 18 and 29 years old in good health. Sequencing used PBMCs. CDR3 sequence (DNA): TGTGCCAGCAGTTTGAGGCAGGGCGGGCTCCAAGAGACCCAGTACTTC. The encoded protein is CASSLRQGGLQETQYF.